This T cell receptor beta chain emerged from a study of CD8 T cells in ankylosing spondylitis (TCRdb year 2017). About the investigation overall: T cell receptor beta repertoires were profiled in healthy donors and ankylosing spondylitis patients so that disease-linked TCR variants could be found. The whole study cohort included 90 to 120 healthy donors and around 24 ankylosing spondylitis patients. Peripheral blood was sampled, and synovial fluid was also collected from ankylosing spondylitis patients.

This clonotype was seen at least ten times. Its specific antigen is unknown. The sample holds no much larger clone one base away, and base qualities are not on file. Sequencing relied on an Illumina HiSeq 2500. Quantitative 5'-RACE with molecular barcodes was the method used to prepare the TCR beta libraries. In the original analysis: A new computational method based on a probabilistic model of VDJ rearrangement was used to identify disease-linked TCR variants. TCRdb applied fastp at Q25 and MiXCR to the public reads, then kept only in-frame beta chains. Here each entry gathers all rows of one CDR3 protein and keeps the most common genes and DNA. Clone size and V and J calls follow TCRdb, not the original study. The sample contains about 210,000 distinct CDR3 sequences, 8% to 10% of them found a single time. The top ten constitute 4% to 5% of the sample. For CDR1 and CDR2, the germline V gene (reference sequence) lists DFQATT and SNEGSKA. Measured from the cysteine to the phenylalanine, the CDR3 is 17 residues long. Just the 51-base CDR3 DNA is kept, in frame starting at base 1. The V end gives up 8 bases and the J end 5 bases, leaving 16 bases in the junction not matched to a gene.

Overall results and qualifications from the work: The disease-linked clones were reported to be significantly enriched in matched synovial fluid samples from ankylosing spondylitis patients. Some motif variants were previously reported in synovial fluid and blood of reactive arthritis patients, suggesting common disease-initiation mechanisms. The disease-linked clones showed a CD8+ phenotype and occurred at relatively low frequencies in peripheral blood. A TCR beta motif made up of several highly homologous amino acid variants appeared to be characteristic of blood from ankylosing spondylitis patients.

The sample was blood, either unsorted or a sorted T cell fraction (not recorded which). Rearrangement joined TRBV20-1 to TRBJ2-3, with TRBD2 identical over 13 junction bases. The sequence was obtained from a female donor with ankylosing spondylitis or in good health (not recorded which). This receptor carries the CDR3 CSSGLAGASTLGDTQYF. The sequenced DNA: TGCAGTTCCGGACTAGCGGGGGCCTCAACGTTGGGAGATACGCAGTATTTT.